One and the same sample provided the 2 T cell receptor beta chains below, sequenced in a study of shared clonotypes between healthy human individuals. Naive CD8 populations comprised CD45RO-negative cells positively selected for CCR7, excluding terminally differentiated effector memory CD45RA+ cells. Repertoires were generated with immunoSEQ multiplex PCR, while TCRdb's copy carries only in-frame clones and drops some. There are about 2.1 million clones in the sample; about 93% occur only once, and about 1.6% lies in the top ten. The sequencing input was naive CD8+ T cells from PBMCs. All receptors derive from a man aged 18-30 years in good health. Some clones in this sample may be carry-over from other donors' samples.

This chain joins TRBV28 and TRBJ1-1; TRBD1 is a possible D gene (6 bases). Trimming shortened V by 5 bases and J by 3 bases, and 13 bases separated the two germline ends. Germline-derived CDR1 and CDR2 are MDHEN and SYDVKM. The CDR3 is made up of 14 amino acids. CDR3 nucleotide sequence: TGTGCCAGCAGTAGACCCGGGGGGCACACTGAAGCTTTCTTT. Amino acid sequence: CASSRPGGHTEAFF.

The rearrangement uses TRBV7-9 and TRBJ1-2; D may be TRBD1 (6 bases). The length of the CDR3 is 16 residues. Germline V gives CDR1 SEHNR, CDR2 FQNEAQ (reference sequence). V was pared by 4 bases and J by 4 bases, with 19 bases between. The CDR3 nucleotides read TGTGCCAGCAGCTCCTTGGGGGCCTCTATTCCCTATGGCTACACCTTC. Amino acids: CASSSLGASIPYGYTF.